The clone carrying this TCR beta chain was picked up a small number of times. What it recognizes is unknown. These data come from a study of T cell repertoires in cytomegalovirus infection. Whole-study context: Public TCR beta signatures indicated both CMV infection and matching HLA type. Whole-study findings and limits: Cumulative public TCR beta family frequency identified carriers of CMV plus the relevant HLA. Ex vivo responses were dominated by HLA-C-restricted CMV-specific TCR beta clonotypes.

TCRdb recomputed calls from the reads with MiXCR, one row per CDR3 protein. The sample holds 740,000 or so distinct CDR3 sequences, 35% to 45% seen once. Germline CDR1 reads ENHRY; CDR2 reads SYGVKD. V lost 6 bases, J lost 8 bases, and 13 bases lay in between. The CDR3 contains 12 residues. This sequence originates from a human donor in good health (CMV status not recorded). Some clones in this sample may be carry-over from other donors' samples. Sequencing used PBMCs. The gene calls are TRBV10-3 and TRBJ1-2; a weak D match, TRBD1 (6 bases). The CDR3 region is CAISPTGDGYTF. CDR3 DNA sequence: TGTGCCATCAGCCCGACAGGTGACGGCTACACCTTC.